Listed below are T cell receptor beta chains from one sample, sequenced in a study of human T cells and chemical hapten exposure. TCRdb recomputed calls from the reads with MiXCR, one row per CDR3 protein. The table shows more than 100,000 distinct CDR3 sequences, with approximately 9.3% occurring only once. The source material was whole blood. Receptors were obtained from a human donor in good health. Some clones in this sample may be carry-over from other donors' samples. The CDR3 runs from the conserved cysteine through the conserved F or W. A D gene is named only where the DNA matches it firmly. Size values are once, few and many counts, or a class for expanded clones, and some rows have none.

d_call,clone_size,v_call,j_call,cdr3_nt,cdr3_aa
TRBD1,many,TRBV9,TRBJ1-6,TGTGCCAGCAGCGTAGACCCCAGGACAGGGCGGGGTTCACCCCTCCACTTT,CASSVDPRTGRGSPLHF
TRBD1,few,TRBV12-3/TRBV12-4,TRBJ1-1,TGTGCCAGCACCCCGACAGGGGGCTTTAACACTGAAGCTTTCTTT,CASTPTGGFNTEAFF
NA,NA,TRBV7-9,TRBJ2-1,TGTGCCAGCAGCTTAGGCGGGATACCCAATGAGCAGTTCTTC,CASSLGGIPNEQFF
TRBD1,many,TRBV20-1,TRBJ1-1,TGCAGTGCTAGGCCGGGACAGGGGGCTTACACTGAAGCTTTCTTT,CSARPGQGAYTEAFF
NA,many,TRBV7-9,TRBJ1-4,TGTGCCAGCATTCGAGGGGAGACTAATGAAAAACTGTTTTTT,CASIRGETNEKLFF
NA,NA,TRBV6-6,TRBJ1-5,TGTGCCAGCAGTTCCGGGTTCCCCCTCAATCAGCCCCAGCATTTT,CASSSGFPLNQPQHF
TRBD1,few,TRBV2,TRBJ2-7,TGTGCCAGTCCCGGGACAGGGGAAGGGGAGCAGTACTTC,CASPGTGEGEQYF
TRBD1,many,TRBV6-6,TRBJ2-7,TGTGCCAGCACCCCCGGGACAGGGGGAACCGAGCAGTACTTC,CASTPGTGGTEQYF
NA,NA,TRBV12-3/TRBV12-4,TRBJ2-1,TGTGCCAGCATTGGCGGGTACTCCTACAATGAGCAGTTCTTC,CASIGGYSYNEQFF
NA,few,TRBV6-5,TRBJ2-7,TGTGCCAGCAGTTACTCACAGGGATACGAGCAGTACTTC,CASSYSQGYEQYF
TRBD2,few,TRBV12-3/TRBV12-4,TRBJ2-1,TGTGCCAGCAGTTTAGCGGCTAGCGGGAGTAACGCCTACAATGAGCAGTTCTTC,CASSLAASGSNAYNEQFF
NA,many,TRBV12-5,TRBJ1-1,TGTGCTAGTGGTTTGGACTTGAACACTGAAGCTTTCTTT,CASGLDLNTEAFF
NA,NA,TRBV11-2,TRBJ2-7,TGTGCCAGCAGCTTAGCGGGCAACCGCTACGAGCAGTACTTC,CASSLAGNRYEQYF
TRBD2,many,TRBV6-5,TRBJ2-1,TGTGCCAGCAGTTACGAGGGAGGGCCTTTCTACAATGAGCAGTTCTTC,CASSYEGGPFYNEQFF
NA,few,TRBV10-3,TRBJ2-3,TGTGCCATGACATGGGACCGAAGCACAGATACGCAGTATTTT,CAMTWDRSTDTQYF
TRBD1,few,TRBV4-3,TRBJ2-3,TGCGCCAGCAGCCAAGTAGTTCCGGGACAGGGGAGGGATACGCAGTATTTT,CASSQVVPGQGRDTQYF
NA,NA,TRBV7-2,TRBJ2-5,TGTGCCAGCAGCCAGGGACACCGAGAGACCCAGTACTTC,CASSQGHRETQYF
NA,many,TRBV7-9,TRBJ1-5,TGTGCCAGCAGCTACGGACAGCAGAATCAGCCCCAGCATTTT,CASSYGQQNQPQHF
NA,NA,TRBV20-1,TRBJ2-5,TGCAGTGCCAGTCCCAGGGTCCAAGAGACCCAGTACTTC,CSASPRVQETQYF
NA,NA,TRBV10-3,TRBJ2-7,TGTGCCATCAATACAGGGGAGGTTGGGTACGAGCAGTACTTC,CAINTGEVGYEQYF
TRBD2,many,TRBV25-1,TRBJ2-1,TGTGCCAGCAGTGAATCCCCGGGACTAGCGGGAGTAGGGCCCTACAATGAGCAGTTCTTC,CASSESPGLAGVGPYNEQFF
NA,NA,TRBV19,TRBJ2-6,TGTGCCAGTAGTATAGCGCCAGCCAGCCCTGGGGCCAACGTCCTGACTTTC,CASSIAPASPGANVLTF
NA,few,TRBV7-9,TRBJ2-1,TGTGCCAGCAGCTTAGCAGCTACTACAGAGCAGTTCTTC,CASSLAATTEQFF
NA,few,TRBV10-2,TRBJ2-5,TGCGCCAGCAGGGCTGGACGTTGGTTAGAGACCCAGTACTTC,CASRAGRWLETQYF
TRBD2,few,TRBV12-3/TRBV12-4,TRBJ2-5,TGTGCCAGCAGTAACAGCGGGGGAGGAGAGACCCAGTACTTC,CASSNSGGGETQYF
NA,NA,TRBV5-5,TRBJ2-7,TGTGCCAGCAGCTTTGGGTCGGCATTAACCTACGAGCAGTACTTC,CASSFGSALTYEQYF
NA,NA,TRBV5-6,TRBJ2-1,TGTGCCAGCAGCTTGTTTCCGAGTTCCTACAATGAGCAGTTCTTC,CASSLFPSSYNEQFF
TRBD2,few,TRBV5-6,TRBJ2-2,TGTGCCAGCAGCTTGGAAGCGGGAGGATACACCAGGGAGCTGTTTTTT,CASSLEAGGYTRELFF
TRBD2,few,TRBV20-1,TRBJ2-1,TGCAGTGCTAGATTGTTGGCTAGCGGGAGTGCGGGCTACAATGAGCAGTTCTTC,CSARLLASGSAGYNEQFF
NA,few,TRBV24-1,TRBJ1-5,TGTGCCACCAGATCAAGCTCCCAGGGGTACTATAGCAATCAGCCCCAGCATTTT,CATRSSSQGYYSNQPQHF
NA,NA,TRBV5-1,TRBJ1-3,TGCGCCAGCAGCTTGGATAGTAACGGAAACACCATATATTTT,CASSLDSNGNTIYF
TRBD1,NA,TRBV29-1,TRBJ2-1,TGCAGCGTCGACAGGGGAATCGACAATGAGCAGTTCTTC,CSVDRGIDNEQFF
NA,NA,TRBV13,TRBJ1-3,TGTGCCAGCAGCGGCCGAGGTTCGGGGCCCAACACCATATATTTT,CASSGRGSGPNTIYF
TRBD1,many,TRBV7-2,TRBJ1-5,TGTGCCAGCACCCCGGACAGGGGTAGCAATCAGCCCCAGCATTTT,CASTPDRGSNQPQHF
NA,few,TRBV20-1,TRBJ2-1,TGCAGTGCTAGAGGGCTGAGAAACAATGAGCAGTTCTTC,CSARGLRNNEQFF
TRBD1,few,TRBV6-2/TRBV6-3,TRBJ1-1,TGTGCCAGCAGTCAACGGGGCACAGGGGGCTCCACTGAAGCTTTCTTT,CASSQRGTGGSTEAFF
NA,few,TRBV6-1,TRBJ1-5,TGTGCCAGCTTCTTAGACCCCTGGAGGAATCAGCCCCAGCATTTT,CASFLDPWRNQPQHF
TRBD2,NA,TRBV19,TRBJ2-2,TGTGCCAGTGGGGCTAGCGGGATAAACGGGGAGCTGTTTTTT,CASGASGINGELFF
TRBD1,many,TRBV5-1,TRBJ1-1,TGCGCCAGCAGCCCGAGCGGGGACAGGGGGAACACTGAAGCTTTCTTT,CASSPSGDRGNTEAFF
TRBD1,few,TRBV5-4,TRBJ2-6,TGTGCCAGCATCGACAGGGGAAAGGGGGCCAACGTCCTGACTTTC,CASIDRGKGANVLTF
NA,NA,TRBV6-2/TRBV6-3,TRBJ1-1,TGTGCCAGCAGCCTCGTTGAGGGCTTGAGCACTGAAGCTTTCTTT,CASSLVEGLSTEAFF
NA,NA,TRBV2,TRBJ2-5,TGTGCCAGCAGTGGGGACTCCCTGAGGCTAGGGACCCAGTACTTC,CASSGDSLRLGTQYF
NA,NA,TRBV5-6,TRBJ2-5,TGTGCCAGCAGCATTCTGCGCGAGACCCAGTACTTC,CASSILRETQYF
NA,many,TRBV12-3/TRBV12-4,TRBJ1-2,TGTGCCACCCTGGGGGGGTCGGGCTATGGCTACACCTTC,CATLGGSGYGYTF
TRBD1,many,TRBV27,TRBJ1-1,TGTGCCAGCAGTTCCGGGACAGTGAATCAAGCTTTCTTT,CASSSGTVNQAFF
NA,few,TRBV7-2,TRBJ2-1,TGTGCCAGCAGACCCCCCCGGGTTAATGAGCAGTTCTTC,CASRPPRVNEQFF
NA,NA,TRBV5-1,TRBJ2-1,TGCGCCAGCAGCTTGTGGGGAGAGCAGTTCTTC,CASSLWGEQFF
NA,many,TRBV7-9,TRBJ2-7,TGTGCCAGCAGCCCAGGCCCCGGGAGCTACGAGCAGTACTTC,CASSPGPGSYEQYF
TRBD1,few,TRBV19,TRBJ2-1,TGTGCCAGTAGTATAGCCCTCGGACAGGGAGTTACCTACAATGAGCAGTTCTTC,CASSIALGQGVTYNEQFF
TRBD1,few,TRBV20-1,TRBJ1-1,TGCAGTGCTAGAAAGACAGGGGATACTGAAGCTTTCTTT,CSARKTGDTEAFF
NA,many,TRBV2,TRBJ1-6,TGTGCCAACGTCGTGGACAGCAATTCACCCCTCCACTTT,CANVVDSNSPLHF
TRBD1,NA,TRBV12-3/TRBV12-4,TRBJ1-2,TGTGCCAGCAGGCGGGACAGTGGGAACTATGGCTACACCTTC,CASRRDSGNYGYTF
NA,few,TRBV6-5,TRBJ2-1,TGTGCCAGCAGACCCGGGGGGCGAGAGCAGTTCTTC,CASRPGGREQFF